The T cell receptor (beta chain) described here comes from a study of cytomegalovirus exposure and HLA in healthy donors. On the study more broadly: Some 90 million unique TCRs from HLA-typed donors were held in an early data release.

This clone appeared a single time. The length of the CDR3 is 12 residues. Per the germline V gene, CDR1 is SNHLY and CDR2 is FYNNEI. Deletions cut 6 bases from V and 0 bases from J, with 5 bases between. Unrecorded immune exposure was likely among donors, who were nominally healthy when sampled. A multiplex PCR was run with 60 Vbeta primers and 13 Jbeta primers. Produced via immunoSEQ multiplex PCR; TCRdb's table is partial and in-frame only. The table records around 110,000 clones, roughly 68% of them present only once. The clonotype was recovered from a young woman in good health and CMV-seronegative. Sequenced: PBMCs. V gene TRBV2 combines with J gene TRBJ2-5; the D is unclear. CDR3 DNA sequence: TGTGCCAGCAGAGAGTACCAAGAGACCCAGTACTTC. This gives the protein CASREYQETQYF.